These 2 T cell receptor beta chains share one sample of origin, sequenced in a study of early T cells in non-severe SARS-CoV-2 infection. TCRdb re-analysed the 5' RACE reads in MiXCR, keeping a single row per CDR3 protein. Among 43,000 or so distinct CDR3 sequences listed, less than 8.5% were seen once. The sample was whole blood. The receptors were sampled from an adult who was a healthcare worker with PCR-confirmed SARS-CoV-2 infection or an uninfected control (not recorded which).

This clonotype was seen ten or more times. This sequence joins TRBV19 and TRBJ2-1; D is possibly TRBD2 (6 bases). This CDR3 is built from 16 residues. Trimming left V 9 bases short and J 0 bases short, with 18 bases between. The V gene's germline CDR1 is LNHDA and CDR2 SQIVND (reference sequence). CDR3 protein: CASTPRAGSSYNEQFF. CDR3 DNA sequence: TGTGCCAGCACACCCCGGGCGGGAAGCTCCTACAATGAGCAGTTCTTC.

As regards this clonotype: At one end, the junction sequence differs from germline, possibly due to a read error. The chain recombines TRBV7-6 with TRBJ1-1; 8 bases match TRBD1. CDR1 and CDR2 from the germline V gene are SGHVS and FNYEAQ. This CDR3 comprises 13 residues. The CDR3 region is CVSSGQGDTEAFF. In DNA form, the CDR3 reads TGTGTCAGCAGCGGACAGGGTGACACTGAAGCTTTCTTT.